This TCR beta chain was sequenced for a study of T cell repertoires in cytomegalovirus infection. Background on the study: Recently identified HLA-C-restricted CMV epitopes were used, and well-studied HLA-B-restricted CMV epitopes were used as well. Study observations and caveats: The study identified carriers of CMV plus the relevant HLA from cumulative public TCR beta family frequency.

The CDR3 consists of 17 residues. The germline V gene has CDR1 SGHTA and CDR2 FQGNSA. The ends were cut back, 1 base at V and 0 bases at J, with 12 bases in the middle. About this clonotype: No antigen is known for it.

One entry per CDR3 protein, called by TCRdb with MiXCR from the reads. The table lists hundreds of thousands of distinct CDR3 sequences, around a third of them singletons. The TCR sequence derives from a human donor in good health (CMV status not recorded). Some clones in this sample may be carry-over from other donors' samples. The chain couples TRBV7-2 to TRBJ2-2; D not resolved. Specimen: cultured PBMCs, collected from culture after CMV antigen stimulation. CDR3 in amino acids: CASSLDSPASNTGELFF. In DNA, the CDR3 is TGTGCCAGCAGCTTAGACTCACCTGCATCGAACACCGGGGAGCTGTTTTTT.